This TCR beta chain is from a study of blood T cells in healthy people across ages. Primers used in a second PCR of roughly 7 to 12 cycles were a sample-barcoded 5' primer and a J-beta primer mix. Using its own MiXCR run on the 5' RACE reads, TCRdb lists one record per CDR3 protein. The table records 1,100,000 or so distinct CDR3 sequences, 40% to 45% of them present only once. The CDR3 consists of 17 residues. Regarding this clonotype: The antigen is not known.

Broader study findings: The fall in TCR beta diversity per million T cells was roughly linear with age. It was the long-lived donors that had more naive CD4+ cells and higher diversity than aged donors.

The sequenced material came from blood. This sequence was found in a woman aged 55-75 years in good health. V gene TRBV12-3 or TRBV12-4 combines with J gene TRBJ2-7; 7 bases are shared with TRBD2. The J call may be wrong; the DNA end is better matched by TRBJ2-5. CDR3 sequence reads: CASSLGYEGGPYGTQYF. CDR3 coding DNA: TGTGCCAGCAGTTTGGGGTACGAGGGAGGGCCATACGGGACCCAGTACTTC.